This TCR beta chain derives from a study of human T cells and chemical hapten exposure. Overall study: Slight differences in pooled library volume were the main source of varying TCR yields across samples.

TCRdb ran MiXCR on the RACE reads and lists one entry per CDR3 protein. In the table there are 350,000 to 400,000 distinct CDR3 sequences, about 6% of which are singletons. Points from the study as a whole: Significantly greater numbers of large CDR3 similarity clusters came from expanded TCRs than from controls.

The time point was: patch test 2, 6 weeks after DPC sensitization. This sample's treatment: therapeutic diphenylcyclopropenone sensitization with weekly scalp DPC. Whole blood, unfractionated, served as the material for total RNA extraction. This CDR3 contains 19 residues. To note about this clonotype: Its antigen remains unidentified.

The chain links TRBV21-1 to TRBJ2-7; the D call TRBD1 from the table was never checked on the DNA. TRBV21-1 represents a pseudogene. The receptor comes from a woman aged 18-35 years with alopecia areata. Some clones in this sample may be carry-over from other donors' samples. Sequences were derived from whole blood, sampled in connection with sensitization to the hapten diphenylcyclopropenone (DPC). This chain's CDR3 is CASSKKGYSRDRTGYEQYF. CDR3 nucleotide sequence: TGTGCCAGCAGCAAAAAGGGGTACTCTCGTGACCGTACGGGGTACGAGCAGTACTTC.